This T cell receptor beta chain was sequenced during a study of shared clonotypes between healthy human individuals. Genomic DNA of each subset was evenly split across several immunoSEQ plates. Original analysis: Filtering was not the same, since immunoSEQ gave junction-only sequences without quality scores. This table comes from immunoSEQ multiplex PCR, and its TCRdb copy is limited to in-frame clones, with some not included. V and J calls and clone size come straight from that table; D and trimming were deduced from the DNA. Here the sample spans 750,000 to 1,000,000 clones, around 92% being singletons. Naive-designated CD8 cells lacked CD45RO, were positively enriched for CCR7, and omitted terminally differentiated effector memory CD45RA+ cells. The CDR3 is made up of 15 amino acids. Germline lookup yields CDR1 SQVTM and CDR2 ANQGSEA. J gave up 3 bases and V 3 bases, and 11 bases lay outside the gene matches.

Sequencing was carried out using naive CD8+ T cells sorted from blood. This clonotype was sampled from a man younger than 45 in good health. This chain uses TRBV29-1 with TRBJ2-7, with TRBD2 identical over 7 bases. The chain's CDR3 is CSVDGRSSGHYEQYF. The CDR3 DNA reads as TGCAGCGTTGATGGGCGCTCTAGCGGACACTACGAGCAGTACTTC.